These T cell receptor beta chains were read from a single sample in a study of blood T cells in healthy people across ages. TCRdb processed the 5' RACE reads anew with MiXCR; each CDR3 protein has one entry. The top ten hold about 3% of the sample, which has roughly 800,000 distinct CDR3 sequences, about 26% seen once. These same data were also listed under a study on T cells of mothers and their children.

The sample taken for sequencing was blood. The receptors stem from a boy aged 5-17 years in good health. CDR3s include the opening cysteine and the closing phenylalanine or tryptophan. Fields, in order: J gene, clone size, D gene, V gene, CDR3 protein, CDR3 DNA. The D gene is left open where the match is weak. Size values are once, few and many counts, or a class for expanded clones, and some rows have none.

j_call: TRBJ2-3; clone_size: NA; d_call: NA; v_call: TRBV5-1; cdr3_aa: CASSLEKTDTQYF; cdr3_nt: TGCGCCAGCAGCTTGGAAAAGACAGATACGCAGTATTTT
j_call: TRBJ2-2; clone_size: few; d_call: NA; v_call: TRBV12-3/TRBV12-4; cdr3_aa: CASSTGHRNTGELFF; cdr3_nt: TGTGCCAGCAGCACGGGACATAGGAACACCGGGGAGCTGTTTTTT
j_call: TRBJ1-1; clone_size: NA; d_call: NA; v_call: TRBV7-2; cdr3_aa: CASSKGGGRDTEAFF; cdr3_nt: TGTGCCAGCAGTAAGGGGGGGGGAAGGGACACTGAAGCTTTCTTT
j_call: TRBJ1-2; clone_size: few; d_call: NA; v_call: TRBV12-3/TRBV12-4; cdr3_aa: CASSFSATYGYTF; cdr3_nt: TGTGCCAGCAGTTTCTCAGCTACCTATGGCTACACCTTC
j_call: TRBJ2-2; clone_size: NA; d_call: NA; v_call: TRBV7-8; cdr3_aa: CASSLAVGDTGELFF; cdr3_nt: TGCGCCAGCAGCTTAGCTGTGGGGGACACCGGGGAGCTGTTTTTT
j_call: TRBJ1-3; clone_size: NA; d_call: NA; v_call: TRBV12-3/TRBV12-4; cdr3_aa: CASSLNTIYF; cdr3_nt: TGTGCCAGCAGCTTAAACACCATATATTTT
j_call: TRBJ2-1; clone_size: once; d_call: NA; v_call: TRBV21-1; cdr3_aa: CASSKFHIKNEQFF; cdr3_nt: TGTGCCAGCAGCAAATTCCACATAAAGAATGAGCAGTTCTTC
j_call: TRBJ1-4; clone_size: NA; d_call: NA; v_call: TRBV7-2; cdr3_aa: CASSLLGAEKLFF; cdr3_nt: TGTGCCAGCAGCTTACTAGGAGCAGAAAAACTGTTTTTT
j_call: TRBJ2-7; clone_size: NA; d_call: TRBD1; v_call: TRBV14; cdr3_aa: CASSPHTGARREQYF; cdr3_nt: TGTGCCAGCAGCCCTCATACAGGGGCGAGGCGCGAGCAGTACTTC
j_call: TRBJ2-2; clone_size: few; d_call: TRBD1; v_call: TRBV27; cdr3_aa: CASSLSQPGTGIGELFF; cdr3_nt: TGTGCCAGCAGTTTATCCCAGCCAGGGACAGGGATCGGGGAGCTGTTTTTT
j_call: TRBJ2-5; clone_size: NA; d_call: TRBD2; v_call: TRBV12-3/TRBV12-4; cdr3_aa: CASTSELAGEETQYF; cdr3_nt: TGTGCCAGCACTTCCGAGCTAGCGGGGGAAGAGACCCAGTACTTC
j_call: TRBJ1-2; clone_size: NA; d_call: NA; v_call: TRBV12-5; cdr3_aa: CAAEERYGYTF; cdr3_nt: TGTGCTGCGGAAGAACGCTATGGCTACACCTTC
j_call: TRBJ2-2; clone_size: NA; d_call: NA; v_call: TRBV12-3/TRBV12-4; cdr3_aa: CASSPGARANTGELFF; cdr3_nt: TGTGCCAGCAGTCCCGGGGCCCGGGCGAACACCGGGGAGCTGTTTTTT
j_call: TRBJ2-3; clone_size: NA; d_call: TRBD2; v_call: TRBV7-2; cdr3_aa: CASSWTSGGGTDTQYF; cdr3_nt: TGTGCCAGCAGCTGGACTAGCGGGGGGGGAACAGATACGCAGTATTTT
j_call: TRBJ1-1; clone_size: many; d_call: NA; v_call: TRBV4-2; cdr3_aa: CASSQGLERNTEAFF; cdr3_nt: TGTGCCAGCAGCCAAGGATTGGAAAGGAACACTGAAGCTTTCTTT
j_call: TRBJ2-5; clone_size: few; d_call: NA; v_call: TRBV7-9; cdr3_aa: CASSASVQETQYF; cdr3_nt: TGTGCCAGCAGCGCTAGCGTGCAAGAGACCCAGTACTTC
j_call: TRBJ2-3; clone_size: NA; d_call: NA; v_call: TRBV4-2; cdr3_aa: CASSQDEAPTDTQYF; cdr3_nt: TGTGCCAGCAGCCAAGATGAGGCGCCGACAGATACACAGTATTTT
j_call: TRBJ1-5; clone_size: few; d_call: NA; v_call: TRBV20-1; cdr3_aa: CSTKIPGDQPQHF; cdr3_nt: TGCAGTACGAAAATCCCAGGCGATCAGCCCCAGCATTTT
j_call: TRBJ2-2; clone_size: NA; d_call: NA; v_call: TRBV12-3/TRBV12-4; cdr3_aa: CASSQTGSRELFF; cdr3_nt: TGTGCCAGCAGCCAGACAGGTTCCAGGGAGCTGTTTTTT
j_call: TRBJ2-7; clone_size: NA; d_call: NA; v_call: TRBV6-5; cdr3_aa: CASGGAGKTYEQYF; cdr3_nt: TGTGCCAGCGGGGGGGCAGGGAAAACATACGAGCAGTACTTC
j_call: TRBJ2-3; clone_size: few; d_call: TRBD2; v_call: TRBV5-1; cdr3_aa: CASRGTSDGYLGSTDTQYF; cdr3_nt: TGCGCCAGCAGGGGGACTAGCGACGGATATTTAGGTAGCACAGATACGCAGTATTTT
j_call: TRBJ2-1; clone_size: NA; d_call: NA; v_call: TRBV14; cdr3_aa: CASSQIRGSYNEQFF; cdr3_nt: TGTGCCAGCAGCCAAATCAGGGGCTCCTACAATGAGCAGTTCTTC
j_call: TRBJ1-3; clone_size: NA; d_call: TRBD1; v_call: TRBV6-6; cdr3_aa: CASIGDRTDSGNTIYF; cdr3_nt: TGTGCCAGCATAGGGGACAGGACAGACTCTGGAAACACCATATATTTT
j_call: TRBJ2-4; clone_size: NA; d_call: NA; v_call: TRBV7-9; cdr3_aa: CASSLEGYPAKNIQYF; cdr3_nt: TGTGCCAGCAGCTTAGAGGGCTACCCAGCCAAAAACATTCAGTACTTC
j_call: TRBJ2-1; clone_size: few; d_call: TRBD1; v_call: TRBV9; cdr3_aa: CASSVATGSRQGADNEQFF; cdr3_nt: TGTGCCAGCAGCGTAGCTACGGGGTCTAGACAGGGGGCGGACAATGAGCAGTTCTTC